Reported below is one T cell receptor beta chain. The sample belongs to a study of blood T cell repertoires in COVID-19. Overall study: Sample material is recorded as cDNA or gDNA derived from T cells, B-cell-depleted T cells, or PBMCs.

The CDR3 is 13 amino acids. V lost 5 bases and J lost 11, with 18 bases in between. CDR1 and CDR2 (germline): MNHEY, SMNVEV (reference sequence). Clones were read by immunoSEQ multiplex PCR, and TCRdb kept only the in-frame ones, dropping some. Of a few hundred thousand clones listed, about 90% are singletons. The specimen was PBMCs or T cells enriched from blood (not recorded which). The rearrangement links TRBV27 to TRBJ1-1, with D possibly TRBD1 on 6 matching bases. This clonotype originated in a woman in her twenties or thirties who had recovered from COVID-19. CDR3 residues: CASSLYQTGYAFF. CDR3 DNA sequence: TGTGCCAGCAGTCTCTACCAGACAGGATACGCTTTCTTT.